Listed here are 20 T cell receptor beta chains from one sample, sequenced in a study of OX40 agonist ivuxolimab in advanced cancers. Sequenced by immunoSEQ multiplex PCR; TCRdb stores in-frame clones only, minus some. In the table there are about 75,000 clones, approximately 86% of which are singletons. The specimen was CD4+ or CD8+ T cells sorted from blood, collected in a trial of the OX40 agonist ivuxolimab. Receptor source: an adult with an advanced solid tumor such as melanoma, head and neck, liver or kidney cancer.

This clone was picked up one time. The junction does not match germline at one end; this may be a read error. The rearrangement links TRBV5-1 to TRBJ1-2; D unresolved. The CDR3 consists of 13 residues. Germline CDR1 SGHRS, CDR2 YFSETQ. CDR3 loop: CASSLGINYGYTF. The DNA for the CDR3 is TGTGCCAGCAGTCTAGGGATAAACTATGGCTACACCTTC.

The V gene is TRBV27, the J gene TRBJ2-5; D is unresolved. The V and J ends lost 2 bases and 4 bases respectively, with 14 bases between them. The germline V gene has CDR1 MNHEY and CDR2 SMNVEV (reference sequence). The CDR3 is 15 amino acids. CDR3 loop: CASSLNGVWGETQYF. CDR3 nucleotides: TGTGCCAGCAGTTTAAATGGCGTCTGGGGAGAGACCCAGTACTTC.

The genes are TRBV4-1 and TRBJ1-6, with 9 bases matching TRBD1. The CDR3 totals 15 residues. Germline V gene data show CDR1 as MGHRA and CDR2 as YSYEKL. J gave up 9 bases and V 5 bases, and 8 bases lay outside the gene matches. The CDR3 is CASSGETGGVSPLHF. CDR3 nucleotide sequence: TGCGCCAGCAGCGGCGAAACAGGGGGCGTTTCACCCCTCCACTTT.

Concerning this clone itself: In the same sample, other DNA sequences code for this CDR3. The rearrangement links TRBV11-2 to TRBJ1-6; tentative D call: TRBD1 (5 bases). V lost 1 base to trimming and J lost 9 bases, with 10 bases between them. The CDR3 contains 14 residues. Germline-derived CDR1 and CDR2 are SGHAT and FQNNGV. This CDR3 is CASSLGQGSSPLHF. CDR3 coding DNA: TGTGCCAGCAGCTTAGGTCAGGGATCTTCACCCCTCCACTTT.

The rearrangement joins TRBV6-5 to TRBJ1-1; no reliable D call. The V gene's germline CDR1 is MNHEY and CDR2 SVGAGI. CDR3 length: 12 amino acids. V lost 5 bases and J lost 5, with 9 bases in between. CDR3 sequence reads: CASSDRVTEAFF. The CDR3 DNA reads TGTGCCAGCAGTGATAGGGTAACTGAAGCTTTCTTT.

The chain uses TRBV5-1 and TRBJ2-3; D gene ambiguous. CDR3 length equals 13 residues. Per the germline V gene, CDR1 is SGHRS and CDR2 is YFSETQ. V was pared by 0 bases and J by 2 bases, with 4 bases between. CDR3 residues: CASSLDNTDTQYF. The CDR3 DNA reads TGCGCCAGCAGCTTGGACAACACAGATACGCAGTATTTT. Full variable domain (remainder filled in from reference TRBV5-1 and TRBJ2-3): KAGVTQTPRYLIKTRGQQVTLSCSPISGHRSVSWYQQTPGQGLQFLFEYFSETQRNKGNFPGRFSGRQFSNSRSEMNVSTLELGDSALYLCASSLDNTDTQYFGPGTRLTVL.

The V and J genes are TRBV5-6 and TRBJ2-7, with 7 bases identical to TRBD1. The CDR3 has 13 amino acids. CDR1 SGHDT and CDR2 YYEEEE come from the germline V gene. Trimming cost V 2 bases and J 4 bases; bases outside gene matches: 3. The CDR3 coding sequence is TGTGCCAGCAGCTTCAGGGGGTTGTACGAGCAGTACTTC. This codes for CASSFRGLYEQYF.

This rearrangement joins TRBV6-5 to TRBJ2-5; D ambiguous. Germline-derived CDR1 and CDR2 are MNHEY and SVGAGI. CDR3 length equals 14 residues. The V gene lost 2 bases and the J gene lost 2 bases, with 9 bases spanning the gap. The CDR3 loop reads CASSYPASQETQYF. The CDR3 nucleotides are TGTGCCAGCAGTTACCCTGCTAGTCAAGAGACCCAGTACTTC.

CDR3 region: CASQGAGGHWVNVLTF. CDR3 sequence (DNA): TGTGCCAGCCAGGGGGCAGGGGGGCACTGGGTCAACGTCCTGACTTTC. The rearrangement links TRBV28 to TRBJ2-6; 8 nucleotides match TRBD1. The CDR3 is 16 residues long. Germline V gene lookup returns CDR1 MDHEN and CDR2 SYDVKM. The V gene end was trimmed by 8 bases and the J gene end by 9 bases; junction bases not matched to a gene: 15.

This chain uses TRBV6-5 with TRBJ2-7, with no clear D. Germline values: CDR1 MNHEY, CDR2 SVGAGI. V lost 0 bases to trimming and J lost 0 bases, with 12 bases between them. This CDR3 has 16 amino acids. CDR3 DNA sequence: TGTGCCAGCAGTTACTCGATTGGCGGAAGCTCCTACGAGCAGTACTTC. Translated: CASSYSIGGSSYEQYF.

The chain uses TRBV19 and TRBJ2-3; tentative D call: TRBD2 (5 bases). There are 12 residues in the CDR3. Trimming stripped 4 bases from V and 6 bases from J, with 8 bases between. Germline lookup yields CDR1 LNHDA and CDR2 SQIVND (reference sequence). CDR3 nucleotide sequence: TGTGCCAGTAGTACCTTAGCGGATACGCAGTATTTT. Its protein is CASSTLADTQYF. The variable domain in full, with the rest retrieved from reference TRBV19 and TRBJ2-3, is DGGITQSPKYLFRKEGQNVTLSCEQNLNHDAMYWYRQDPGQGLRLIYYSQIVNDFQKGDIAEGYSVSREKKESFPLTVTSAQKNPTAFYLCASSTLADTQYFGPGTRLTVL.

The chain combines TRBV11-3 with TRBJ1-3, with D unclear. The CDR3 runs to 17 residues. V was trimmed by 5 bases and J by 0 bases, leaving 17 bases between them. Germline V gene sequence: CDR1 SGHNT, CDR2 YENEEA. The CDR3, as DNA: TGTGCCAGCAGCCTCGGAACCTACTCGAGCTCTGGAAACACCATATATTTT. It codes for CASSLGTYSSSGNTIYF.

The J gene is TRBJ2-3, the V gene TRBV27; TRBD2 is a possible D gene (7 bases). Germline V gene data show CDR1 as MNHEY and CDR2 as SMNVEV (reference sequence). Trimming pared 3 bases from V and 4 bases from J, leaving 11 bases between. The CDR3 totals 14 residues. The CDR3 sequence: CASSLGGGSDTQYF. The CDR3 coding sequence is TGTGCCAGCAGTTTGGGAGGGGGGTCAGATACGCAGTATTTT.

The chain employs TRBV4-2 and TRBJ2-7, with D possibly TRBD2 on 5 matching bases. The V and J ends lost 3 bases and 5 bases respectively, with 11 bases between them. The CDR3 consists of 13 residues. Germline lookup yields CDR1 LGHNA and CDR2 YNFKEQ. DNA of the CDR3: TGTGCCAGCAGCCAGCCACCGGGAAACGAGCAGTACTTC. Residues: CASSQPPGNEQYF.

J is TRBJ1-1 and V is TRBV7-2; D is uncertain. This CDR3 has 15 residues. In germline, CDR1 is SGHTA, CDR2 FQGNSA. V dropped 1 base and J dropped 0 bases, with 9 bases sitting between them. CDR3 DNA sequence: TGTGCCAGCAGCTTAGTGGGAGGTATGAACACTGAAGCTTTCTTT. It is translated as CASSLVGGMNTEAFF.

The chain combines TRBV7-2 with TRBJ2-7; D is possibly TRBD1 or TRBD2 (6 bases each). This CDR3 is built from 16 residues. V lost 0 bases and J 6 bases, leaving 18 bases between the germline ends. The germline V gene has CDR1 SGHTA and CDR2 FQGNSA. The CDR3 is CASSLAFGGTSREQYF. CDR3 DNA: TGTGCCAGCAGCTTAGCCTTCGGCGGGACATCTCGCGAGCAGTACTTC.

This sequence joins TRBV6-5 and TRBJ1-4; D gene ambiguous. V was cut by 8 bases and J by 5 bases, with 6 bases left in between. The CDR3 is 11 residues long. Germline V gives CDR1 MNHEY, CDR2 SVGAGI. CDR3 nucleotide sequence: TGTGCCAGCGGGATCAATGAAAAACTGTTTTTT. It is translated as CASGINEKLFF.

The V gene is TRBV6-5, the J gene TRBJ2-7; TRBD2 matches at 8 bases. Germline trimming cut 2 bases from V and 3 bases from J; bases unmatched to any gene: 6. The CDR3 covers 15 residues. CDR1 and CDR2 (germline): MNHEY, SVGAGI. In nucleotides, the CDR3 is TGTGCCAGCAGTTACCGAATAGCGGGAAGCTACGAGCAGTACTTC. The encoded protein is CASSYRIAGSYEQYF.

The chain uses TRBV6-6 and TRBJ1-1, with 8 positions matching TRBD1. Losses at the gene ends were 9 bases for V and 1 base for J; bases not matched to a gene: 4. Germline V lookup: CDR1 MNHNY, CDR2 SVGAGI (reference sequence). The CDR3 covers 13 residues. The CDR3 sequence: CASIDRGNTEAFF. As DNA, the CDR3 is TGTGCCAGTATCGACAGGGGGAACACTGAAGCTTTCTTT.

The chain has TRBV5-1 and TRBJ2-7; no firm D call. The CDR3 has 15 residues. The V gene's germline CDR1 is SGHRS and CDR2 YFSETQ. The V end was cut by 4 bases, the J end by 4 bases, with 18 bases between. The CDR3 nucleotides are TGCGCCAGCAGCCCCCGGTTGACCGGACCTTACGAGCAGTACTTC. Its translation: CASSPRLTGPYEQYF.